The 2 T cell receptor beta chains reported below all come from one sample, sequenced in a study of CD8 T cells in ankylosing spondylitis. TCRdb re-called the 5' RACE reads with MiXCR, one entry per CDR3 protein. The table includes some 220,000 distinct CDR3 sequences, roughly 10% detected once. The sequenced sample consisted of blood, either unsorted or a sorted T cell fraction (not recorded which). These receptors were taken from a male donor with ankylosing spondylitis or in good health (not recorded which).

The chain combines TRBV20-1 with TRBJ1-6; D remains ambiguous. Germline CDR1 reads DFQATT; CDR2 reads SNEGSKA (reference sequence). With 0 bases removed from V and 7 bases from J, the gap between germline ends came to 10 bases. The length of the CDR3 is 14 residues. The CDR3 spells CSARDGADNSPLHF. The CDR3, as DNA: TGCAGTGCTAGAGATGGAGCAGACAATTCACCCCTCCACTTT.

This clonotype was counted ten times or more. In DNA, the CDR3 is TGTGCCAGCAGTTCAGGACAGGCGAATCAGCCCCAGCATTTT. Translation gives CASSSGQANQPQHF. J is TRBJ1-5 and V is TRBV27, with TRBD1 identical over 7 bases. This CDR3 spans 14 amino acids. J was trimmed by 4 bases and V by 4 bases; bases with no gene match: 4. CDR1 is MNHEY and CDR2 is SMNVEV in the germline V gene (reference sequence).